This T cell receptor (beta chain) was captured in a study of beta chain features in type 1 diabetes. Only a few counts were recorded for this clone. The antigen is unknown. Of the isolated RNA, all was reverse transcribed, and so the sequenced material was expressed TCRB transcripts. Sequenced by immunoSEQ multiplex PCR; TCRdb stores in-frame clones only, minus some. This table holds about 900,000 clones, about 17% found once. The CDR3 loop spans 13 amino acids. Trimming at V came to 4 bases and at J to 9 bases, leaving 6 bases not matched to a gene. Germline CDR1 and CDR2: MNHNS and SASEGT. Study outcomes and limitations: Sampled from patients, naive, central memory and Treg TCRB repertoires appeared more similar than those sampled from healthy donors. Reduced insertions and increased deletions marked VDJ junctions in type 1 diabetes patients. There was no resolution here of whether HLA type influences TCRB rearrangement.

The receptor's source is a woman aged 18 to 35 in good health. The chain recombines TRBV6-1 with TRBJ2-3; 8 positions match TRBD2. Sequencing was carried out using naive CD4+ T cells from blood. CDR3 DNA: TGTGCCAGCAGTGTTGCGGGAGGCGGCACGCAGTATTTT. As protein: CASSVAGGGTQYF.